The clone carrying this TCR beta chain was counted many times. This CDR3 is built from 17 residues. V shed 0 bases and J shed 5 bases, with 19 bases lying between them. Germline V gene sequence: CDR1 MNHEY, CDR2 SMNVEV (reference sequence). This sample is part of a study of Graves' ophthalmopathy and Graves' hyperthyroidism. RNA transcripts were the source from which TCR beta CDR3 regions were amplified. Second-round multiplex PCR followed a first-round RT-PCR using HTBI primers. TCRdb re-called the multiplex PCR reads with MiXCR, one entry per CDR3 protein. The sample lists about 420,000 distinct CDR3 sequences; approximately 21% were seen once. Stable hyperthyroidism meant no progression to ophthalmopathy within 18 months of follow-up. Physicians reached a diagnosis by relying on clinical symptoms, serum thyroxine, TRAb, thyroid ultrasound and orbital computed tomography.

Source material: peripheral blood. This rearrangement joins TRBV27 to TRBJ1-1; D not resolved. The clonotype comes from a woman under 30 with stable Graves' hyperthyroidism. The DNA of the CDR3 is TGTGCCAGCAGTTTATCGAACCCACCCGGCGATGGAACTGAAGCTTTCTTT. Its translation is CASSLSNPPGDGTEAFF.